The 18 T cell receptor beta chains below all came from one sample that was sequenced in a study of identical twins. One entry per CDR3 protein results from TCRdb running MiXCR on the 5' RACE reads. This sample has 1.5 million to 2 million distinct CDR3 sequences; roughly 35% occur once, and the top ten carry approximately 0.29%. Sequenced input: cord blood. Receptors originate from a newborn girl in good health.

This clonotype was counted many times. The chain joins TRBV10-3 to TRBJ2-1; TRBD2 matches at 10 bases. The germline V gene encodes CDR1 ENHRY and CDR2 SYGVKD. V trimming: 3 bases; J trimming: 2 bases; junction bases outside the gene matches: 1. The CDR3 contains 15 residues. The CDR3 protein is CAISESGGAYNEQFF. The DNA for the CDR3 is TGTGCCATCAGTGAAAGCGGGGGGGCCTACAATGAGCAGTTCTTC.

For this clonotype: A much larger clone is a single base away; this may be a read error. V and J are TRBV9 and TRBJ2-7; tentatively, D is TRBD2 (5 bases). The J call may be mistaken, given a closer DNA end match to TRBJ2-1. Germline V gene data show CDR1 as SGDLS and CDR2 as YYNGEE. The length of the CDR3 is 17 residues. DNA for the CDR3: TGTGCCAGCAGCGCGTCGGCCCTAGCCCTTCTTCCAAACGAGCAGTTCTTC. This codes for CASSASALALLPNEQFF.

CDR3: CASSLGGSRSTGELFF. CDR3 nucleotide sequence: TGTGCCAGCAGCTTAGGCGGTAGTCGGTCCACCGGGGAGCTGTTTTTT. The J gene is TRBJ2-2, the V gene TRBV7-7; D call uncertain. Germline V gene sequence: CDR1 SSHAT, CDR2 FNYEAQ (reference sequence). The CDR3 is made up of 16 amino acids. V lost 1 base to trimming and J lost 4 bases, with 13 bases between them.

The chain joins TRBV3-1 to TRBJ2-1; TRBD2 matches 8 bases. The V gene's germline CDR1 is LGHDT and CDR2 YNNKEL (reference sequence). V lost 0 bases and J lost 3; bases outside the gene matches: 7. The CDR3 length is 17 residues. The CDR3 bases are TGTGCCAGCAGCCAAGAAGTCGGGGGGGGGCTCTACAATGAGCAGTTCTTC. The encoded protein is CASSQEVGGGLYNEQFF.

This chain connects TRBV5-1 to TRBJ1-3; no firm D call. V was trimmed by 4 bases and J by 2 bases, leaving 10 bases between them. The V gene's germline CDR1 is SGHRS and CDR2 YFSETQ. This CDR3 has 14 residues. CDR3 sequence: CASSPDGTGNTIYF. The CDR3, as DNA: TGCGCCAGCAGCCCGGACGGAACTGGAAACACCATATATTTT.

The V gene is TRBV6-5, the J gene TRBJ2-3; D remains unclear. The CDR3 covers 17 residues. Looked up from germline, CDR1 is MNHEY and CDR2 is SVGAGI. Deletions cut 2 bases from V and 0 bases from J, with 15 bases between. The DNA for the CDR3 is TGTGCCAGCAGTTACCGCCCCCGACGCGGTAGCACAGATACGCAGTATTTT. Amino acid sequence: CASSYRPRRGSTDTQYF.

The table lists this clonotype with a few counts. The chain is built from TRBV27 and TRBJ1-2; 8 nucleotides line up with TRBD1. J lost 2 bases, V lost 6 bases, and 11 bases had no gene match. Germline V gives CDR1 MNHEY, CDR2 SMNVEV (reference sequence). The CDR3 runs to 16 residues. CDR3 amino acids: CASRPTGTGENYGYTF. As DNA, the CDR3 is TGTGCCAGCAGACCGACCGGGACAGGCGAAAACTATGGCTACACCTTC.

This chain uses TRBV6-1 with TRBJ1-5; no firm D call. The CDR3 consists of 15 residues. Germline lookup yields CDR1 MNHNS and CDR2 SASEGT. The V end was cut by 10 bases, the J end by 0 bases, with 16 bases between. The CDR3 reads CATKTGDLSNQPQHF. The CDR3 DNA follows: TGTGCCACTAAAACCGGGGATCTTAGCAATCAGCCCCAGCATTTT.

V and J are TRBV24-1 and TRBJ2-5; the D gene is possibly TRBD2 (6 bases). This CDR3 has 12 amino acids. The V end was cut by 9 bases, the J end by 11 bases, with 18 bases between. From germline, CDR1 is KGHDR and CDR2 SFDVKD. The CDR3, as DNA: TGTGCCACCCCGACGGGAGTTTTAAGGCAGTACTTC. Its translation: CATPTGVLRQYF.

This clonotype was observed a handful of times. The CDR3 DNA is TGTGCCAGCAGTTTAATGGGGGGGGAATACGAGCAGTACTTC. Its translation is CASSLMGGEYEQYF. The chain uses TRBV28 and TRBJ2-7; 7 positions match TRBD2. CDR3 size: 14 residues. The J segment lost 4 bases and the V segment lost 2 bases, leaving 5 bases of the junction unmatched. Germline V lookup: CDR1 MDHEN, CDR2 SYDVKM. The full variable domain, completed using reference TRBV28 and TRBJ2-7, is DVKVTQSSRYLVKRTGEKVFLECVQDMDHENMFWYRQDPGLGLRLIYFSYDVKMKEKGDIPEGYSVSREKKERFSLILESASTNQTSMYLCASSLMGGEYEQYFGPGTRLTVT.

As to this clonotype: Its ends do not fully match the called genes, so a read error is possible. The genes are TRBV12-3 or TRBV12-4 and TRBJ2-4; D gene uncertain. The CDR3 totals 15 residues. The CDR3, as DNA: TGTGCCAGCAGTTTATCGCTGATAGCCAAAGACATTCAGTACTTC. Translated: CASSLSLIAKDIQYF.

This sequence joins TRBV28 and TRBJ2-7, with TRBD2 as a possible D gene (5 bases). The germline CDR1 and CDR2 sequences are MDHEN and SYDVKM. This CDR3 spans 16 amino acids. V gave up 5 bases and J gave up 7 bases, with 24 bases separating them. CDR3 residues: CASSPTRGRQPGEQYF. Written as DNA, the CDR3 is TGTGCCAGCAGTCCCACAAGAGGCAGGCAGCCGGGGGAGCAGTACTTC.

This clonotype showed up just a few times. V and J are TRBV19 and TRBJ1-2; D might be TRBD1 (6 bases). Germline CDR1 LNHDA, CDR2 SQIVND (reference sequence). The CDR3 has 15 residues. Trimming took off 0 bases at V and 4 bases at J, with 12 bases between the two ends. Here the CDR3 DNA reads TGTGCCAGTAGTATAGAAGACAGGCGATCCTATGGCTACACCTTC. Translating it yields CASSIEDRRSYGYTF.

Comment on this clonotype: This clone may be a read error of a much larger clone one base away. The V call is TRBV12-3 or TRBV12-4, the J call TRBJ1-2; D perhaps matches TRBD1 (5 bases). Deletions cut 6 bases from V and 7 bases from J, with 18 bases between. This CDR3 has 14 amino acids. The CDR3: CASSTLGEDCGYTF. The CDR3 DNA is TGTGCCAGCAGCACCTTAGGGGAGGATTGTGGCTACACCTTC.

This clonotype was detected only a few times. The chain carries TRBV2 and TRBJ1-5, with TRBD1 matching over 9 bases. In germline, CDR1 is SNHLY, CDR2 FYNNEI. After removal of 3 bases from V and 11 bases from J, the junction contained 14 bases not matched to a gene. CDR3 length: 16 amino acids. The CDR3 loop reads CASSDGGTGSRTAQHF. The CDR3 bases are TGTGCCAGCAGTGACGGCGGGACAGGGTCTCGTACGGCCCAGCATTTT.

The sample holds a few counts of this clonotype. The V call is TRBV25-1, the J call TRBJ1-1; 7 nucleotides line up with TRBD1. J was trimmed by 10 bases and V by 1 base; bases with no gene match: 6. This CDR3 has 13 residues. Germline V gene sequence: CDR1 MGHDK, CDR2 SYGVNS. The CDR3 is CASSEWTGEGAFF. The DNA of the CDR3 is TGTGCCAGCAGTGAATGGACAGGAGAAGGAGCTTTCTTT.

This clonotype was recorded a few times. The genes are TRBV25-1 and TRBJ2-3; 7 bases agree with TRBD2. The CDR3 covers 16 residues. V lost 1 base to trimming and J lost 5 bases; unmatched junction nucleotides: 9. The V gene's germline CDR1 is MGHDK and CDR2 SYGVNS. The chain's CDR3 is CASSEWAQLARDTQYF. For the CDR3, the DNA is TGTGCCAGCAGTGAATGGGCTCAACTAGCGAGAGATACGCAGTATTTT.

A few counts support this clonotype. The rearrangement joins TRBV7-9 to TRBJ1-1, with 10 bases fitting TRBD1. J was trimmed by 4 bases and V by 6 bases; bases with no gene match: 2. The CDR3 covers 13 residues. From germline, CDR1 is SEHNR and CDR2 FQNEAQ (reference sequence). The CDR3 bases are TGTGCCAGCAGGGACAGGGGGGGCACTGAAGCTTTCTTT. It specifies CASRDRGGTEAFF. Full variable domain (rest looked up from reference TRBV7-9 and TRBJ1-1): DTGVSQNPRHKITKRGQNVTFRCDPISEHNRLYWYRQTLGQGPEFLTYFQNEAQLEKSRLLSDRFSAERPKGSFSTLEIQRTEQGDSAMYLCASRDRGGTEAFFGQGTRLTVV.